The clone carrying this T cell receptor (beta chain) was picked up a small number of times. The entry originates in a study of cytomegalovirus exposure and HLA in healthy donors. This CDR3 comprises 14 residues. CDR1 SGHVS and CDR2 FNYEAQ come from the germline V gene. Trimming stripped 2 bases from V and 2 bases from J, with 10 bases between. Clones were read by immunoSEQ multiplex PCR, and TCRdb kept only the in-frame ones, dropping some. Of over 200,000 clones in the sample, almost 90% were seen once. The donors were in the 120-subject validation cohort, distinct from the approximately 670-subject first cohort.

The sequence was obtained from a woman in her late teens or twenties in good health and CMV-seronegative. Material for sequencing was PBMCs. J is TRBJ2-7 and V is TRBV7-6; no clear D. The CDR3 DNA reads TGTGCCAGCAGCTTACTGCCAGGCCCCTACGAGCAGTACTTC. Residues: CASSLLPGPYEQYF.